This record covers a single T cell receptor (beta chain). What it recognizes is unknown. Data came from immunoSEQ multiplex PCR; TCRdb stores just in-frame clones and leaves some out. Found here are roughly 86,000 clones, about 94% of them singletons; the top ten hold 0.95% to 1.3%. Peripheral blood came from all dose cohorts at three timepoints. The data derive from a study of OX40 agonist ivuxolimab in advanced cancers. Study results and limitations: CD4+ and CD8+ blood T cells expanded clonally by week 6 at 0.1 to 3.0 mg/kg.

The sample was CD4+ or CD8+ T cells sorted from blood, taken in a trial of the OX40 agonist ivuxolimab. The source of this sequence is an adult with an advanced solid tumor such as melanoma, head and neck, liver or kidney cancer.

The chain's CDR3 is CASSWGELYEQYF. For the CDR3, the DNA is TGTGCCAGCAGCTGGGGGGAACTCTACGAGCAGTACTTC. The rearrangement uses TRBV5-5 and TRBJ2-7, with TRBD2 as a possible D gene (6 bases). The V and J ends lost 3 bases and 3 bases respectively, with 10 bases between them. CDR3 length: 13 amino acids. Germline CDR1 is SGHKS and CDR2 is YYEKEE (reference sequence).